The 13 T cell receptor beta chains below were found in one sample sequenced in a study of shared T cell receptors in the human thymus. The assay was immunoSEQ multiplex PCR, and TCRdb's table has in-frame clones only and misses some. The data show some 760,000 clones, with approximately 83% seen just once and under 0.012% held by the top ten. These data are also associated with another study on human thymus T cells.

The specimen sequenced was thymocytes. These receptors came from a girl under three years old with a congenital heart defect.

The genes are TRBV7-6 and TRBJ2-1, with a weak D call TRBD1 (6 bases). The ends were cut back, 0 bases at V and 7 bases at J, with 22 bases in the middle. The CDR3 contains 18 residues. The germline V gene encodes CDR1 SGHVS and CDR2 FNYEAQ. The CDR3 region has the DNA TGTGCCAGCAGCTTAGCCTACGTCGGACAGACGGCTCGGAATGAGCAGTTCTTC. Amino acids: CASSLAYVGQTARNEQFF.

The CDR3 DNA reads TGCGCCAGCAGCTTGTCCCAGCTAGCTTCCAATGAGCAGTTCTTC. Protein: CASSLSQLASNEQFF. This chain uses TRBV5-1 with TRBJ2-1; possibly TRBD2 for D (5 bases). The CDR3 consists of 15 residues. Trimming removed 1 base from V and 6 bases from J, with 14 bases in between. Germline V gives CDR1 SGHRS, CDR2 YFSETQ.

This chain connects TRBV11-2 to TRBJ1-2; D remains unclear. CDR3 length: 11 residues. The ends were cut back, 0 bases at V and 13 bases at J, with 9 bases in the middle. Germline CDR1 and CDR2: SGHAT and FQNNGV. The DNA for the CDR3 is TGTGCCAGCAGCTTAGACGGGATTCCCACCTTC. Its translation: CASSLDGIPTF.

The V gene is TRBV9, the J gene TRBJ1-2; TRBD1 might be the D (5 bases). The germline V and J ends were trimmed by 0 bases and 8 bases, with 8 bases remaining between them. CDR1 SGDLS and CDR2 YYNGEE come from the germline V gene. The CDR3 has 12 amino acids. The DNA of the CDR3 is TGTGCCAGCAGCGTAGAGGGGAGGGGCTACACCTTC. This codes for CASSVEGRGYTF.

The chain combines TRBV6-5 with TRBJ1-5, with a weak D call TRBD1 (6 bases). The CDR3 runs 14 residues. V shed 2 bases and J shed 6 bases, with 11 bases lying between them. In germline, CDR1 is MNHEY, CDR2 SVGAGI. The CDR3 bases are TGTGCCAGCAGTTACGAAAGGGGGAGTCAGCCCCAGCATTTT. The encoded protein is CASSYERGSQPQHF.

CDR3 bases: TGTGCCAGCAGCAGCCACCGTGCAGGGCTCACCGGGGAGCTGTTTTTT. Its protein product is CASSSHRAGLTGELFF. The chain is built from TRBV11-3 and TRBJ2-2, with a possible D match to TRBD1 (5 bases). CDR3 size: 16 residues. The germline V gene encodes CDR1 SGHNT and CDR2 YENEEA. V was trimmed by 5 bases and J by 4 bases, leaving 17 bases between them.

The chain's CDR3 is CASSNRRPGSWAGELFF. DNA for the CDR3: TGTGCCAGCAGCAACAGACGACCAGGGTCATGGGCCGGGGAGCTGTTTTTT. The genes are TRBV11-2 and TRBJ2-2; possible D gene TRBD1, 5 bases. Trimming shortened V by 5 bases and J by 6 bases, and 22 bases separated the two germline ends. Germline values: CDR1 SGHAT, CDR2 FQNNGV. This CDR3 has 17 amino acids.

CDR3 residues: CASSFGNTEAFF. The CDR3 coding sequence is TGTGCCAGCAGCTTCGGGAACACTGAAGCTTTCTTT. The gene calls are TRBV7-9 and TRBJ1-1, with D unclear. CDR1 and CDR2 (germline): SEHNR, FQNEAQ (reference sequence). The V end lost 3 bases, the J end lost 1 base, and 3 bases lay between the germline ends. The CDR3 is 12 amino acids.

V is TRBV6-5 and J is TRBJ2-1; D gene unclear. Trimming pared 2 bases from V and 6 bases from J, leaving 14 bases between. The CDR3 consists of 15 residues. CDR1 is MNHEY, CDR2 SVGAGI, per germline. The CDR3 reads CASSYVIRGINEQFF. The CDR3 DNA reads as TGTGCCAGCAGTTACGTTATACGAGGTATCAATGAGCAGTTCTTC.

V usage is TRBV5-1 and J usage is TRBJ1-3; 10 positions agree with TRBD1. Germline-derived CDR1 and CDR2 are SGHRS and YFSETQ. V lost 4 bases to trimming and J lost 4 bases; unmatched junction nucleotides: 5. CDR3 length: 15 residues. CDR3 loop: CASSGTGVTGNTIYF. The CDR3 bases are TGCGCCAGCAGCGGGACAGGGGTTACGGGAAACACCATATATTTT.

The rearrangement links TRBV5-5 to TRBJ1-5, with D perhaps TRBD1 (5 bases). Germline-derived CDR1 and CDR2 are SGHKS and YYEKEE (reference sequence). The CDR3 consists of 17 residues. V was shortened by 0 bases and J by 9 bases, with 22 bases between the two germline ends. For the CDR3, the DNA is TGTGCCAGCAGCTTGGGTAGGGACGGCCTTGGGGGGTTGCCCCAGCATTTT. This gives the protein CASSLGRDGLGGLPQHF.

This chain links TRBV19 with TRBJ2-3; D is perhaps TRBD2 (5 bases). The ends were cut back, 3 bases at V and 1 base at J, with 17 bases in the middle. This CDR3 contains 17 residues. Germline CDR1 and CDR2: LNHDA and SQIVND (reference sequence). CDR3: CASSIRFTTRGTDTQYF. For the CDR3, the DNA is TGTGCCAGTAGTATTCGGTTCACGACGCGGGGCACAGATACGCAGTATTTT.

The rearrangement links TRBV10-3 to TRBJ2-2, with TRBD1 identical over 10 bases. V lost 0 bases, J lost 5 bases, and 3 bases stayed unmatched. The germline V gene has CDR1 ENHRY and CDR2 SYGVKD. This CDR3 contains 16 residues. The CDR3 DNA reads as TGTGCCATCAGTGAGTCGATGGACAGGGGGACCGGGGAGCTGTTTTTT. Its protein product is CAISESMDRGTGELFF.